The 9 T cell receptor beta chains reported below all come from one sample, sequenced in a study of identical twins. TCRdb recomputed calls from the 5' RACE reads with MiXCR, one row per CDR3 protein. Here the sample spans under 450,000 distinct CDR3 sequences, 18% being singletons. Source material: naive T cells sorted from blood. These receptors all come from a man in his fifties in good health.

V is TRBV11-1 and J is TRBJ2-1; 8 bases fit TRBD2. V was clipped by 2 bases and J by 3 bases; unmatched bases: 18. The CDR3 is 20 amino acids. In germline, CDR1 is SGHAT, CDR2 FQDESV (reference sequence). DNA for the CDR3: TGTGCCAGCAGCTTATCCGGGGACTCCCGCGGGAGGACTTACTACAATGAGCAGTTCTTC. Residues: CASSLSGDSRGRTYYNEQFF.

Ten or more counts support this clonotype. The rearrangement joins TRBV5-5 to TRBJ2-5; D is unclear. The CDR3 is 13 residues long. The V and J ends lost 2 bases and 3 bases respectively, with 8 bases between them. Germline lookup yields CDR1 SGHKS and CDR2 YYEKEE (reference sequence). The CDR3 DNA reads TGTGCCAGCAGCTTTGGCGCAGAAGAGACCCAGTACTTC. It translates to CASSFGAEETQYF.

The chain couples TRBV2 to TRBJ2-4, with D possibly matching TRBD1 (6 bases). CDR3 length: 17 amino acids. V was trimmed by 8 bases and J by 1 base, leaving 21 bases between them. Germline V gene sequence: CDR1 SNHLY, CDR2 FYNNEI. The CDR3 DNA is TGTGCCAGCCTTACCGAAAACAGGGCATGGGCCAAAAACATTCAGTACTTC. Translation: CASLTENRAWAKNIQYF.

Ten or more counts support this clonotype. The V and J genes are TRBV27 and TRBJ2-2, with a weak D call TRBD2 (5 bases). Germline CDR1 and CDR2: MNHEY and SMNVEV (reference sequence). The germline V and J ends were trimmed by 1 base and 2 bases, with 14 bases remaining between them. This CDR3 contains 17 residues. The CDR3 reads CASSLYGMAYNTGELFF. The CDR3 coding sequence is TGTGCCAGCAGTTTATACGGGATGGCTTATAACACCGGGGAGCTGTTTTTT.

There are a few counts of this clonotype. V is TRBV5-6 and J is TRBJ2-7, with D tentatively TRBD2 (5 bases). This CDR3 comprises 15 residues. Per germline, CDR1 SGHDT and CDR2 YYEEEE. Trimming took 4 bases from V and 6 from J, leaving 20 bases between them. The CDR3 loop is CASSPPPSMVSEQYF. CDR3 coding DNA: TGTGCCAGCAGCCCTCCTCCTAGCATGGTCTCCGAGCAGTACTTC.

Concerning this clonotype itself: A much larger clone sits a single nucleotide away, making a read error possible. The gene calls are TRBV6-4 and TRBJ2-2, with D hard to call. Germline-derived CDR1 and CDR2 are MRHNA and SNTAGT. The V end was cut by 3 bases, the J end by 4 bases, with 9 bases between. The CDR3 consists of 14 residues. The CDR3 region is CASSEMVSTGELFF. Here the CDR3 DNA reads TGTGCCAGCAGTGAGATGGTGAGCACCGGGGAGCTGTTTTTT.

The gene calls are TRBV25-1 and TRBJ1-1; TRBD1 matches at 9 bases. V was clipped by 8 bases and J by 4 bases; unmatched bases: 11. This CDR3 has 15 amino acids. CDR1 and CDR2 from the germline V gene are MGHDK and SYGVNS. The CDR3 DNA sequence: TGTGCCAGCCTCGGCCGGACAGGGGTGGGCACTGAAGCTTTCTTT. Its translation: CASLGRTGVGTEAFF.

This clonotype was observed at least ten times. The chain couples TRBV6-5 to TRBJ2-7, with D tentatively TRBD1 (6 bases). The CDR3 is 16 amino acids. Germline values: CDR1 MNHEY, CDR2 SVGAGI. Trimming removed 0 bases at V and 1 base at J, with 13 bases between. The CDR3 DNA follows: TGTGCCAGCAGTTACTCCGTGACAGGATCATCCTACGAGCAGTACTTC. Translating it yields CASSYSVTGSSYEQYF.

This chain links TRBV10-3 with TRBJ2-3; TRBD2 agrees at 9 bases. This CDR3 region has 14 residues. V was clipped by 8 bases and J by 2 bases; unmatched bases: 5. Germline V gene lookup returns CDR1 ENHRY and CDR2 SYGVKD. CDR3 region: CAISAGGTTDTQYF. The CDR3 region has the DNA TGTGCCATCTCTGCGGGAGGGACCACAGATACGCAGTATTTT.